This T cell receptor beta chain was recorded in a study of human T cells and chemical hapten exposure. Time point: patch test 1, 2 weeks after DPC sensitization. As to treatment: therapeutic diphenylcyclopropenone sensitization with weekly scalp DPC. CDR1 is SNHLY, CDR2 FYNNEI, per germline. V shed 2 bases, J shed 9 bases, and the junction held 14 bases outside the gene matches. The CDR3 is 17 amino acids. TCRdb passed the RACE reads through MiXCR, listing each CDR3 protein once. Seen here are some 180,000 distinct CDR3 sequences, around 24% observed once, and the top ten hold under 7%. The sequencing used whole blood, collected in connection with sensitization to the hapten diphenylcyclopropenone (DPC). This chain links TRBV2 with TRBJ2-1, with 9 bases identical to TRBD2. The receptor was derived from a woman in her forties or fifties with alopecia areata. Some clones in this sample may be carry-over from other donors' samples. The CDR3 here is CASSELSSGISVGEQFF. CDR3 in DNA: TGTGCCAGCAGTGAATTATCTAGCGGGATCTCAGTGGGTGAGCAGTTCTTC.